Given below is one T cell receptor beta chain in context. As yet, its antigen is unknown. These data come from a study of post-analysis software for immune sequencing data. Study conclusions and caveats: Patients carried four or five TRBV segments more frequently than controls did, and TRBV5-6, TRBV5-1 and TRBV20-1 were among them.

The TCR beta cDNA libraries carried unique molecular identifiers. TCRdb redid the calling of the PCR reads with MiXCR, one entry per CDR3 protein. The sample comprises about 770,000 distinct CDR3 sequences, under 60% of which are singletons, and roughly 5.2% rests with the top ten. From germline, CDR1 is LGHDT and CDR2 YNNKEL (reference sequence). The CDR3 extends over 18 amino acids. The ends lost 0 bases at V and 3 bases at J; junction bases unmatched: 11. The sequencing input was blood. The source of this sequence is a girl aged 5-17 years with multiple sclerosis. The chain recombines TRBV3-1 with TRBJ2-1; 7 bases align to TRBD2. The CDR3 nucleotides read TGTGCCAGCAGCCAAGACCCCCCGGGGACTATCTTCTACAATGAGCAGTTCTTC. Translated, it gives CASSQDPPGTIFYNEQFF.